Here is one T cell receptor beta chain with its context. Its antigen is still unknown. The germline gives CDR1 DFQATT, CDR2 SNEGSKA (reference sequence). The CDR3 runs to 17 residues. The trim removed 2 bases at V and 6 bases at J, leaving 10 bases unmatched. These data are taken from a study of T-cell reconstitution after alpha-beta-depleted transplantation in children. This sample's TCRbeta library carried unique molecular identifier barcodes. MiXCR, applied by TCRdb to the PCR reads, yields one record per CDR3 protein. The repertoire consists of almost 500,000 distinct CDR3 sequences, with approximately 10% occurring once and the leading ten covering 2%. Regarding the study as a whole: The high TCRbeta diversity at day 60 in some patients came from surviving recipient T cells and thymic progenitors. Reportedly, roughly two months post-transplant, alpha-beta T cells arose from several hundred expanded graft clones. Newly generated T cells supplied most T-cell counts and diversity one year post-transplant.

The chain uses TRBV20-1 and TRBJ2-1, with TRBD2 matching 13 bases. The sequence was collected from a child aged 2 to 15 with inherited bone marrow failure, due to receive a stem cell transplant. The sequences come from PBMCs, collected before TCRalphabeta/CD19-depleted stem cell transplant. CDR3 protein: CSARQWGLAGRGNEQFF. The DNA for the CDR3 is TGCAGTGCTAGACAATGGGGACTAGCGGGACGGGGCAATGAGCAGTTCTTC.